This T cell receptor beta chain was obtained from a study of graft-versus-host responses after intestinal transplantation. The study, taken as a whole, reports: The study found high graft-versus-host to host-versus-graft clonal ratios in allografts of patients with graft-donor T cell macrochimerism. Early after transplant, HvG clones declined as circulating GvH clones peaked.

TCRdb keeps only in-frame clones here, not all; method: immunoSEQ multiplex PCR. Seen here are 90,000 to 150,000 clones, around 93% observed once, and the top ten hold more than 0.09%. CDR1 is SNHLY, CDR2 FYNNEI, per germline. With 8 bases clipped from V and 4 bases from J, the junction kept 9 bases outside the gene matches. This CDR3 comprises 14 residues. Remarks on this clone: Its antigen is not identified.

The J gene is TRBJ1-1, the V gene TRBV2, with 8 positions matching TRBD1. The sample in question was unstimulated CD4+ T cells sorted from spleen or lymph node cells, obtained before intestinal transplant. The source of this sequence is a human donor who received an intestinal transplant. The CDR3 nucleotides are TGTGCCAGCGGGAAAGTCAGGGGGCGCACTGAAGCTTTCTTT. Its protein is CASGKVRGRTEAFF.